This is a list of T cell receptor beta chains from one sample in a study of blood T cells in healthy people across ages. TCRdb passed the 5' RACE reads through MiXCR, listing each CDR3 protein once. The repertoire holds 850,000 or so distinct CDR3 sequences, with 25% to 35% as singletons. The specimen was blood. These receptors originate from a woman older than 75 in good health. Each CDR3 is given with its conserved first and last residue. A D gene is named only where the DNA matches it firmly. Size values are once, few and many counts, or a class for expanded clones, and some rows have none.

>-|TRBJ2-1|-|TRBV14
TGTGCCAGCAGCCAACGAGGAGGAGAGCAGTTCTTC
CASSQRGGEQFF
>-|TRBJ2-3|-|TRBV12-3/TRBV12-4
TGTGCCAGCAGCCAGGTGTTCACAGATACGCAGTATTTT
CASSQVFTDTQYF
>many|TRBJ1-2|TRBD1|TRBV7-9
TGTGCCAGCAGCTTAGTGGTGGCAGGGGGTGGCTACACCTTC
CASSLVVAGGGYTF
>-|TRBJ2-5|-|TRBV28
TGTGCCAGCAGTTTATCCCCAGAGCAGTACTTC
CASSLSPEQYF
>many|TRBJ2-1|-|TRBV29-1
TGCAGCGTTGAAGGGGCAGAATGGTCTCACAATGAGCAGTTCTTC
CSVEGAEWSHNEQFF
>few|TRBJ2-3|-|TRBV20-1
TGCAATGCTAGAGCCGGGGGTACGGATACGCAGTATTTT
CNARAGGTDTQYF
>-|TRBJ2-5|TRBD1|TRBV28
TGTGCCAGCAGCTCCACCGGGACAGCCTTCCAAGAGACCCAGTACTTC
CASSSTGTAFQETQYF
>-|TRBJ2-1|-|TRBV6-2/TRBV6-3
TGTGCCAGCAGTTACTCCACAGTGCCCCAACGCGGGCAGTTCTTC
CASSYSTVPQRGQFF
>many|TRBJ1-2|TRBD1|TRBV6-1
TGTGCCAGCAGTGAAGGGACAGGGCTCTATGGCTACACCTTC
CASSEGTGLYGYTF
>once|TRBJ1-4|-|TRBV6-2/TRBV6-3
TGTGCCACCAAGACATCTGGTGAAAAACTGTTTTTT
CATKTSGEKLFF
>few|TRBJ2-7|-|TRBV10-3
TGTGCCATCAGTGAGCCCAACAGGGCACCCTACGAGCAGTACTTC
CAISEPNRAPYEQYF
>few|TRBJ1-5|-|TRBV14
TGTGCCAGCAGCCAAAATCTGAGAAATCAGCCCCAGCATTTT
CASSQNLRNQPQHF
>once|TRBJ2-1|TRBD1|TRBV9
TGTGCCAGCAGCCAAATGGGACAGGGGAATATCTATGAGCAGTTCTTC
CASSQMGQGNIYEQFF
>-|TRBJ1-2|-|TRBV3-1
TGTGCCAGCAGCCAAAGGGGGAGTCTCTATGGCTACACCTTC
CASSQRGSLYGYTF